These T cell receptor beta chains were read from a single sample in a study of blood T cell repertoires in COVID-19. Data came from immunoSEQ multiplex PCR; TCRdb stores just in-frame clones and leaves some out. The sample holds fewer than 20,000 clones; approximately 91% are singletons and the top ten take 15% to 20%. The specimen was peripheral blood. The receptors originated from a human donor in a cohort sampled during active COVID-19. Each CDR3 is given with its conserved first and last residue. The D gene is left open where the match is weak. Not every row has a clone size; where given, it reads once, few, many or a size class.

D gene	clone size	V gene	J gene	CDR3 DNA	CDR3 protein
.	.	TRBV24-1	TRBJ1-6	TGTGCCACCAGCACTGGGGAGGGTACTGCGTATAATTCACCCCTCCACTTT	CATSTGEGTAYNSPLHF
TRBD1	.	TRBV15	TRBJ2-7	TGTGCCACCAGGCGAGGAGGACAGGGGTTCTACGAGCAGTACTTC	CATRRGGQGFYEQYF
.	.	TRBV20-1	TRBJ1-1	TGCAGTGCTAAGAGTGGGCTAGAAGCTTTCTTT	CSAKSGLEAFF
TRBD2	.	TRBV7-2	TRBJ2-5	TGTGCCAGCAGCTTAGAGCTAGCGGGAGGAGAGACCCAGTACTTC	CASSLELAGGETQYF
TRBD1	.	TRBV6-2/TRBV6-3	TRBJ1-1	TGTGCCAGCAGTTACTTCCGGGACAGGGTGAACACTGAAGCTTTCTTT	CASSYFRDRVNTEAFF
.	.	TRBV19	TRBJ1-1	TGTGCCAGTAAAACTACCTCCAGGGCTATGAACACTGAAGCTTTCTTT	CASKTTSRAMNTEAFF
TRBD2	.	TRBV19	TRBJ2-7	TGTGCCAGTAGTTTTTTGTGGACTAGCGGGTTTCACTACGAGCAGTACTTC	CASSFLWTSGFHYEQYF
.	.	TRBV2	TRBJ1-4	TGTGCCAGCAGTGATGGGAAGGGAGGGGAAAAACTGTTTTTT	CASSDGKGGEKLFF
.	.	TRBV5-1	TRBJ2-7	TGCGCCAGCAGCTTGCGGCAGGGGACCTCCTACGAGCAGTACTTC	CASSLRQGTSYEQYF
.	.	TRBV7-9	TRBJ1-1	TGTGCCAGCAGCGATCTTACAGGGTTGAACACTGAAGCTTTCTTT	CASSDLTGLNTEAFF
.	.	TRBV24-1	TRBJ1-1	TGTGCCACCTCGAACGCCAGGGCCACTGAAGCTTTCTTT	CATSNARATEAFF
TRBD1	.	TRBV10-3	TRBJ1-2	TGTGCCATCACCGACAGGGGGTTTGATGGCTACACCTTC	CAITDRGFDGYTF
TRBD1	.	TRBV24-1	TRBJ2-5	TGTGCCACCAGTGATCCGGGACAGACGCCCGAGACCCAGTACTTC	CATSDPGQTPETQYF
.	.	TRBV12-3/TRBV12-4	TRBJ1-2	TGTGCCAGCAGTTTAGCCAGGGGATATGGCTACACCTTC	CASSLARGYGYTF
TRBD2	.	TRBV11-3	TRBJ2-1	TGTGCCAGCAGCTTTTCCCCCGAGGGCGGGGGGACCTACAATGAGCAGTTCTTC	CASSFSPEGGGTYNEQFF
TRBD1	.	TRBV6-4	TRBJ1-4	TGTGCCAGCCCGAGACAGGGTTGTGAAAAACTGTTTTTT	CASPRQGCEKLFF
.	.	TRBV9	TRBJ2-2	TGTGCCAGCAGCGTAAATAGCGGTCCTACTACCGGGGAGCTGTTTTTT	CASSVNSGPTTGELFF
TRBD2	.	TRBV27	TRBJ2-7	TGTGCCAGCAGTTCCTGGACCGGGACTAGCGGGGAAAGGAGCTCCTACGAGCAGTACTTC	CASSSWTGTSGERSSYEQYF
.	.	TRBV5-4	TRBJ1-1	TGTGCCAGCGTTGAACTCCCGAACACTGAAGCTTTCTTT	CASVELPNTEAFF
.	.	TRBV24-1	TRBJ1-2	TGTGCCACCAGTGATTCTTCAAGGGGCAATGGCTACACCTTC	CATSDSSRGNGYTF
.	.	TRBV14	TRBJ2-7	TGTGCCAGCAGCCACGGTTCCTACAGGACCTACGAGCAGTACTTC	CASSHGSYRTYEQYF
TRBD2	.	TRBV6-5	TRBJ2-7	TGTGCCAGCGGACCCAGCGGGGTAAACTACGAGCAGTACTTC	CASGPSGVNYEQYF
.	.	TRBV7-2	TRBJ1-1	TGTGCCAGCAGCTCCCCTATAACCAGGGTGAACACTGAAGCTTTCTTT	CASSSPITRVNTEAFF
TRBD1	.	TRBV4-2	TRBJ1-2	TGTGCCAGCAGCCAAGCGGGCCTCGAACGGACAGGGTACGGCTACACCTTC	CASSQAGLERTGYGYTF
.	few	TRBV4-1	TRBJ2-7	TGCGCCAGCAGCCAAGAGCCCAGGGCCTTCTCCTACGAGCAGTACTTC	CASSQEPRAFSYEQYF
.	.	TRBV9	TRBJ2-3	TGTGCCAGCAGCCCGTTGGGCGCAGATACGCAGTATTTT	CASSPLGADTQYF
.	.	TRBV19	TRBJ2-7	TGTGCCAGTTCTGTGGAGCTCTCAACCTACGAGCAGTACTTC	CASSVELSTYEQYF